The clone carrying this TCR beta chain came up a few times. This sample was included in a study of CD8 T cells in ankylosing spondylitis. TCRdb processed the 5' RACE reads anew with MiXCR; each CDR3 protein has one entry. The table shows around 300,000 distinct CDR3 sequences, with roughly 14% occurring only once. V dropped 6 bases and J dropped 10 bases, with 16 bases sitting between them. The CDR3 totals 14 residues. The germline CDR1 and CDR2 sequences are MNHEY and SVGEGT. The sequence was obtained from a male donor with ankylosing spondylitis or in good health (not recorded which). The sample taken for sequencing was blood, either unsorted or a sorted T cell fraction (not recorded which). The chain is built from TRBV6-2 or TRBV6-3 and TRBJ1-6; D is possibly TRBD1 (6 bases). The CDR3 nucleotides read TGTGCCAGCAGATCAACAGGGTTTTACTCACCCCTCCACTTT. Its translation: CASRSTGFYSPLHF.